This TCR beta chain originates from a study of blood T cell repertoires in COVID-19. Clones were sequenced by immunoSEQ multiplex PCR, and TCRdb holds only the in-frame ones, with some missing. The table includes roughly 220,000 clones, roughly 85% detected once. CDR1 is MRHNA, CDR2 SNTAGT, per germline. The CDR3 is made up of 15 amino acids. V gave up 3 bases and J gave up 2 bases, with 13 bases separating them. The receptor was isolated from a woman aged 40-49 years with acute COVID-19. The chain combines TRBV6-4 with TRBJ1-2; D unclear. The sequenced material came from PBMCs or T cells enriched from blood (not recorded which). Here the CDR3 reads CASSEAGEENYGYTF. In nucleotides, the CDR3 is TGTGCCAGCAGTGAGGCGGGCGAGGAAAACTATGGCTACACCTTC.